This T cell receptor (beta chain) was documented in a study of blood T cell repertoires in COVID-19. Assay used: immunoSEQ multiplex PCR; TCRdb lists only in-frame clones, some missing. The sample has approximately 260,000 clones, 80% to 90% seen once. The CDR3 totals 13 residues. Germline V gene sequence: CDR1 KGHDR, CDR2 SFDVKD. V was trimmed by 3 bases and J by 10 bases, leaving 12 bases between them. Specimen: PBMCs or T cells enriched from blood (not recorded which). This TCR was recovered from a young man with acute COVID-19. This chain uses TRBV24-1 with TRBJ2-1; no reliable D call. The CDR3: CATSDPILREQFF. The CDR3 DNA is TGTGCCACCAGTGATCCCATTTTGCGGGAGCAGTTCTTC.